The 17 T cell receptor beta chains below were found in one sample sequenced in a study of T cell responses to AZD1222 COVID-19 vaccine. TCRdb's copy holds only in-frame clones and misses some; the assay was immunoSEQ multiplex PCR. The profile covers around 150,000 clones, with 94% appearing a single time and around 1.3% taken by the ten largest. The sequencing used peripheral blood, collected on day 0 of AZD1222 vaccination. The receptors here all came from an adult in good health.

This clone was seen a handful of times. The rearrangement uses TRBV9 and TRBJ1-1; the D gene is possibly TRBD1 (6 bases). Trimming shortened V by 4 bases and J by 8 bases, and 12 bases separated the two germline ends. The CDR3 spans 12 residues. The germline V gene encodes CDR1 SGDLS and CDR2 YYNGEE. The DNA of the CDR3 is TGTGCCAGCAGCTTTCAGGGGAGAGAAGCTTTCTTT. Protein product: CASSFQGREAFF.

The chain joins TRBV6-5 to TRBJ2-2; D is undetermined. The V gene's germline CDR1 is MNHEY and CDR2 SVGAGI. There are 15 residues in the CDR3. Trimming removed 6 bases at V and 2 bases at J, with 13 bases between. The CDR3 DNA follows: TGTGCCAGCAGCCTAGATACGGTTAACACCGGGGAGCTGTTTTTT. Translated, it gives CASSLDTVNTGELFF.

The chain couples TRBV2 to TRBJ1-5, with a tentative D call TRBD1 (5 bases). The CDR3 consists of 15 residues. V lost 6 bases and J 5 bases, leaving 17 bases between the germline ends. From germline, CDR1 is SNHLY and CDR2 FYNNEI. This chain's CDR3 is CASSGRGGVHQPQHF. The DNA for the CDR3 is TGTGCCAGCAGCGGACGTGGGGGGGTCCATCAGCCCCAGCATTTT.

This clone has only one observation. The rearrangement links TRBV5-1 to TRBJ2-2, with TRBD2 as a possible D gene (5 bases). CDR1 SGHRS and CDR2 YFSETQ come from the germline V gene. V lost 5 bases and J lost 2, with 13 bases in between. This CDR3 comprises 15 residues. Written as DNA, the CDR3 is TGCGCCAGCAGAGATCGGGGAACCAACACCGGGGAGCTGTTTTTT. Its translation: CASRDRGTNTGELFF.

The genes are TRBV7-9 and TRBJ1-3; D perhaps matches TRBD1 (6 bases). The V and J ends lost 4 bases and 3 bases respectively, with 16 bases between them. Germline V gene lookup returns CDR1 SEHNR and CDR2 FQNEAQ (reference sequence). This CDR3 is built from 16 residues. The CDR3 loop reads CASSSALRGNGNTIYF. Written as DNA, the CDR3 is TGTGCCAGCAGCTCCGCTTTGAGGGGGAATGGAAACACCATATATTTT. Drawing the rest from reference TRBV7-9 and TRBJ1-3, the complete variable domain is DTGVSQNPRHKITKRGQNVTFRCDPISEHNRLYWYRQTLGQGPEFLTYFQNEAQLEKSRLLSDRFSAERPKGSFSTLEIQRTEQGDSAMYLCASSSALRGNGNTIYFGEGSWLTVV.

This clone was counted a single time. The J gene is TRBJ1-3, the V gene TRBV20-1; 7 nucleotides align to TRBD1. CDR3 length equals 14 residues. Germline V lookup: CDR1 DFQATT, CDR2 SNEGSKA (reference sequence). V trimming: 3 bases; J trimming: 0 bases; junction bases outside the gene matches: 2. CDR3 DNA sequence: TGCAGTGCTAGTCAGGGGGACTCTGGAAACACCATATATTTT. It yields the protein CSASQGDSGNTIYF.

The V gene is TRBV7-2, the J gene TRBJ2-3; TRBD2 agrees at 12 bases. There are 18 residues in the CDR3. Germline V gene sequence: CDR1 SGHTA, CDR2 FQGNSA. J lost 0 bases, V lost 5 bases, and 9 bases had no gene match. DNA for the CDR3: TGTGCCAGCAGCCTGGGGACTAGCGGGTTCCCGAGCACAGATACGCAGTATTTT. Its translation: CASSLGTSGFPSTDTQYF.

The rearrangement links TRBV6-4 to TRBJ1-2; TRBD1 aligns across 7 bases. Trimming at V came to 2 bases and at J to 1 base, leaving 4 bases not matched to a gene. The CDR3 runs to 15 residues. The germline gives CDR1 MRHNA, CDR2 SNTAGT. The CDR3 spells CASSDPGGINYGYTF. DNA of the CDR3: TGTGCCAGCAGTGACCCAGGGGGTATTAACTATGGCTACACCTTC.

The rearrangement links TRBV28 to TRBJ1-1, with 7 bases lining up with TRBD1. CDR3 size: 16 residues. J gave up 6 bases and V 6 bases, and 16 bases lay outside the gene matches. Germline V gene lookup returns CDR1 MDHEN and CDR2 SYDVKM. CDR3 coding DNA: TGTGCCAGCAGCCCAATGCCACAGGGGATCATCGCTGAAGCTTTCTTT. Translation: CASSPMPQGIIAEAFF.

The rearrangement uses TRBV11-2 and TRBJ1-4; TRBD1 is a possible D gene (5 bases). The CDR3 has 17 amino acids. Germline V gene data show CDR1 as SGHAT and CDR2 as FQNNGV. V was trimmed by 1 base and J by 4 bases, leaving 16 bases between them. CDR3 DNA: TGTGCCAGCAGCTTAGTGCTCGGGGGAATGGATAATGAAAAACTGTTTTTT. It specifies CASSLVLGGMDNEKLFF.

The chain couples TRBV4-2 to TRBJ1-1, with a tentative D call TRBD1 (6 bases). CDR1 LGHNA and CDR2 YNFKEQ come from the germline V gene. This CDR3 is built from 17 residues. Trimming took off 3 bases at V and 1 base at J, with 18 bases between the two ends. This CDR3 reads CASSQGLTGGGNTEAFF. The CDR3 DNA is TGTGCCAGCAGCCAGGGCCTTACGGGAGGGGGGAACACTGAAGCTTTCTTT.

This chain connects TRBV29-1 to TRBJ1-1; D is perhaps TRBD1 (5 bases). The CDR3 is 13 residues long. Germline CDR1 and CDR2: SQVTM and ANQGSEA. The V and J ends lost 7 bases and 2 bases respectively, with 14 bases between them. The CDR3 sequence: CSADRGTNTEAFF. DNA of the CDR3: TGCAGCGCAGACCGGGGCACAAACACTGAAGCTTTCTTT.

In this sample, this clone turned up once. The CDR3 spells CASSPHKRAGAAAYEQYV. DNA for the CDR3: TGTGCCAGCAGCCCCCATAAACGAGCGGGAGCTGCAGCCTACGAGCAGTACGTC. The gene calls are TRBV7-9 and TRBJ2-7; 8 nucleotides agree with TRBD2. This CDR3 region has 18 residues. Trimming at V came to 5 bases and at J to 2 bases, leaving 17 bases not matched to a gene. The germline gives CDR1 SEHNR, CDR2 FQNEAQ (reference sequence).

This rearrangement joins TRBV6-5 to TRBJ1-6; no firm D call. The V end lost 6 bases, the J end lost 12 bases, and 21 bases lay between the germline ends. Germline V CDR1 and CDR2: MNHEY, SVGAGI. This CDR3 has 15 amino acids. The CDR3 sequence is CASSLTPALKGPLHF. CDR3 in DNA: TGTGCCAGCAGCCTAACGCCAGCGCTCAAGGGACCCCTCCACTTT.

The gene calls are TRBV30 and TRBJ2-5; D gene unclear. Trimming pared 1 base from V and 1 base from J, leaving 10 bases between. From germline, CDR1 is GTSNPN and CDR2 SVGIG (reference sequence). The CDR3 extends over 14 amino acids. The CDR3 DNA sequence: TGTGCCTGGAGTGGTTCAGAACCCCAAGAGACCCAGTACTTC. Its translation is CAWSGSEPQETQYF.

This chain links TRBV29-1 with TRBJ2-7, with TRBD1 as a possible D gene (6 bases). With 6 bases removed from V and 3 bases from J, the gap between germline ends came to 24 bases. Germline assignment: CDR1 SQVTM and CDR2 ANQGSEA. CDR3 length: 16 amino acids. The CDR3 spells CSVNQNGTYTYYEQYV. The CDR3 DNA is TGCAGCGTGAACCAAAACGGGACATACACCTACTACGAGCAGTACGTC.

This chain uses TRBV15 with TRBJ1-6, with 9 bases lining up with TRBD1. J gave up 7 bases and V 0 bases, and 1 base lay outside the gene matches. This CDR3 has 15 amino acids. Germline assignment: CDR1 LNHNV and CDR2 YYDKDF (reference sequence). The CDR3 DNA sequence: TGTGCCACCAGCAGAGAACAGGGGGCCAATTCACCCCTCCACTTT. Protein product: CATSREQGANSPLHF. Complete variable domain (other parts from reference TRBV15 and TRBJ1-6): DAMVIQNPRYQVTQFGKPVTLSCSQTLNHNVMYWYQQKSSQAPKLLFHYYDKDFNNEADTPDNFQSRRPNTSFCFLDIRSPGLGDTAMYLCATSREQGANSPLHFGNGTRLTVT.